These 16 T cell receptor beta chains originate from one sample sequenced in a study of T-cell memory formation after mild COVID-19. TCRdb passed the 5' RACE reads through MiXCR, listing each CDR3 protein once. There are some 290,000 distinct CDR3 sequences in the sample; 15% to 20% occur only once, and about a fifth lies in the top ten. The sample comprised PBMCs or a T cell subset sorted from them (not recorded which). The origin of the receptors is a man between 18 and 35 years old who had mild COVID-19 (a few samples of this study predate the infection). Cell type and time point are not known.

The rearrangement links TRBV11-2 to TRBJ2-5, with D possibly matching TRBD1 (6 bases). Germline assignment: CDR1 SGHAT and CDR2 FQNNGV. V was clipped by 1 base and J by 7 bases, with 13 bases between them. The length of the CDR3 is 14 residues. The CDR3 DNA is TGTGCCAGCAGCTTAGCTCTTTTGGGGGCGACCCAGTACTTC. Its translation: CASSLALLGATQYF.

This clonotype showed up just a few times. The rearrangement links TRBV5-1 to TRBJ2-5, with 13 nucleotides matching TRBD2. In germline, CDR1 is SGHRS, CDR2 YFSETQ. This CDR3 spans 16 amino acids. V lost 4 bases, J lost 1 base, and 4 bases stayed unmatched. CDR3 loop: CASSIGLAGAQETQYF. As DNA, the CDR3 is TGCGCCAGCAGCATTGGACTAGCGGGGGCCCAAGAGACCCAGTACTTC.

This clonotype showed up just a few times. This chain connects TRBV2 to TRBJ2-3; D is perhaps TRBD2 (6 bases). Germline lookup yields CDR1 SNHLY and CDR2 FYNNEI. The CDR3 is made up of 14 amino acids. The ends were cut back, 4 bases at V and 2 bases at J, with 10 bases in the middle. The CDR3 DNA sequence: TGTGCCAGCAGTGGGCTAGCGCACACAGATACGCAGTATTTT. This gives the protein CASSGLAHTDTQYF.

The CDR3 loop is CASNVRQGSGTEAFF. CDR3 DNA: TGTGCCAGTAACGTCCGGCAGGGGAGCGGCACTGAAGCTTTCTTT. The chain uses TRBV19 and TRBJ1-1, with TRBD1 as a possible D gene (6 bases). V was clipped by 7 bases and J by 4 bases, with 19 bases between them. Germline CDR1 LNHDA, CDR2 SQIVND (reference sequence). The CDR3 is 15 amino acids.

The chain recombines TRBV29-1 with TRBJ1-1; no clear D gene. This CDR3 spans 13 amino acids. The germline gives CDR1 SQVTM, CDR2 ANQGSEA. V lost 7 bases and J 5 bases, leaving 17 bases between the germline ends. The CDR3 coding sequence is TGCAGCGCTGGTCGTAGGGCGAGGACTGAAGCTTTCTTT. This encodes CSAGRRARTEAFF.

This clonotype was counted a few times. The rearrangement uses TRBV6-1 and TRBJ2-7; 7 bases map to TRBD1. In germline, CDR1 is MNHNS, CDR2 SASEGT. V shed 5 bases, J shed 1 base, and the junction held 5 bases outside the gene matches. This CDR3 is 14 amino acids long. CDR3 coding DNA: TGTGCCAGCAGTCCCGGGACAGAATCCTACGAGCAGTACTTC. It is translated as CASSPGTESYEQYF.

This chain connects TRBV5-1 to TRBJ2-7; 7 bases match TRBD1. The CDR3 has 14 amino acids. Germline V gene sequence: CDR1 SGHRS, CDR2 YFSETQ. V shed 2 bases, J shed 2 bases, and the junction held 4 bases outside the gene matches. The DNA for the CDR3 is TGCGCCAGCAGCTTAACAGGGGATCCCTACGAGCAGTACTTC. This translates into CASSLTGDPYEQYF.

The chain joins TRBV28 to TRBJ2-1; TRBD1 might be the D (7 bases). The CDR3 has 15 amino acids. Germline values: CDR1 MDHEN, CDR2 SYDVKM. Between the trimmed V and J ends, which lost 5 bases and 2 bases, there was a span of 13 bases. Here the CDR3 reads CASSGRGTAYNEQFF. The DNA of the CDR3 is TGTGCCAGCAGTGGACGCGGGACAGCCTACAATGAGCAGTTCTTC.

This clonotype showed up just a few times. The J gene is TRBJ2-7, the V gene TRBV2; possibly TRBD1 or TRBD2 for D (5 bases each). Germline V lookup: CDR1 SNHLY, CDR2 FYNNEI. This CDR3 is 13 amino acids long. Trimming shortened V by 3 bases and J by 6 bases, and 12 bases separated the two germline ends. The CDR3 loop is CASSESRAGEQYV. The CDR3 bases are TGTGCCAGCAGTGAGTCCAGGGCGGGCGAGCAGTACGTC.

This clonotype was counted between two and nine times. J is TRBJ2-7 and V is TRBV7-2, with D perhaps TRBD1 (6 bases). The CDR3 is 14 residues long. CDR1 and CDR2 (germline): SGHTA, FQGNSA. Trimming stripped 5 bases from V and 3 bases from J, with 14 bases between. The chain's CDR3 is CASSRFQGNYEQYF. As DNA, the CDR3 is TGTGCCAGCAGCCGCTTTCAGGGGAACTACGAGCAGTACTTC.

This clonotype was recorded only once. J is TRBJ2-5 and V is TRBV4-2, with TRBD2 as a possible D gene (5 bases). V gave up 0 bases and J gave up 5 bases, with 16 bases separating them. The CDR3 runs 16 residues. Germline-derived CDR1 and CDR2 are LGHNA and YNFKEQ. CDR3 loop: CASSQDRIEGLETQYF. The CDR3 DNA follows: TGTGCCAGCAGCCAAGATCGAATAGAGGGTTTGGAGACCCAGTACTTC.

The table lists this clonotype with a few counts. The chain is built from TRBV4-2 and TRBJ2-7, with D tentatively TRBD1 or TRBD2 (5 bases each). Trimming shortened V by 6 bases and J by 0 bases, and 18 bases separated the two germline ends. Germline V gene data show CDR1 as LGHNA and CDR2 as YNFKEQ. This CDR3 is 16 amino acids long. The CDR3 nucleotides read TGTGCCAGCAGTCAGGAACCGGGACCACGCTCCTACGAGCAGTACTTC. Its translation: CASSQEPGPRSYEQYF.

This clonotype was observed a handful of times. This chain's CDR3 is CASSQSRQREGTEAFF. The CDR3 nucleotides read TGCGCCAGCAGTCAATCGCGGCAGCGAGAGGGCACTGAAGCTTTCTTT. The chain carries TRBV23-1 and TRBJ1-1; no definite D call. TRBV23-1 is identified as an open reading frame with a role that is uncertain. The V end lost 0 bases, the J end lost 4 bases, and 15 bases lay between the germline ends. The CDR3 covers 16 residues.

This clonotype came up a few times. Here the CDR3 DNA reads TGTGCCAGCAGCTTAGTCCTCCGAGTAGCGGGGGGGCCCCTTAGCACAGATACGCAGTATTTT. The encoded protein is CASSLVLRVAGGPLSTDTQYF. V and J are TRBV7-2 and TRBJ2-3; 11 bases align to TRBD2. After removal of 1 base from V and 0 bases from J, the junction contained 15 bases not matched to a gene. The V gene's germline CDR1 is SGHTA and CDR2 FQGNSA. The CDR3 is 21 amino acids.

V is TRBV11-2 and J is TRBJ2-3; 7 bases are shared with TRBD2. V shed 5 bases, J shed 6 bases, and the junction held 5 bases outside the gene matches. The CDR3 totals 13 residues. The germline gives CDR1 SGHAT, CDR2 FQNNGV. The CDR3 region is CASSHLSGDTQYF. In DNA, the CDR3 is TGTGCCAGCAGCCACCTTAGCGGGGATACGCAGTATTTT.

The genes are TRBV6-1 and TRBJ2-7, with D possibly matching TRBD1 (6 bases). The CDR3 extends over 14 amino acids. V was trimmed by 2 bases and J by 2 bases, leaving 10 bases between them. Germline-derived CDR1 and CDR2 are MNHNS and SASEGT. The CDR3 DNA sequence: TGTGCCAGCAGTGAACGGGACATGGCCTACGAGCAGTACGTC. This translates into CASSERDMAYEQYV.